The rows below give T cell receptor beta chains drawn from one sample of a study of response to subunit inactivated influenza vaccine. Via MiXCR, TCRdb re-called the RT-PCR reads, giving one row per CDR3 protein. The sample has almost 600,000 distinct CDR3 sequences, around 15% seen once; the top ten hold roughly 10%. Sequencing used PBMCs from blood, obtained 11 to 12 days after vaccination. These receptors all stem from a man aged 50-60 years who received an inactivated influenza vaccine. The CDR3 runs from the conserved cysteine through the conserved F or W. A D gene is named only where the DNA matches it firmly. Some rows have no size entry. The others give once, few or many, or a class for an expanded clone.

v_call	j_call	d_call	clone_size	cdr3_nt	cdr3_aa
TRBV6-1	TRBJ1-2	-	few	TGTGCCAGCAGTAGGGCCGGGGGGGGTTATGGCTACACCTTC	CASSRAGGGYGYTF
TRBV7-8	TRBJ2-1	TRBD2	-	TGTGCCAGCAGCTATTTTTGGTCGAGGACGCGGGGGGCTAACTACAATGAGCAGTTCTTC	CASSYFWSRTRGANYNEQFF
TRBV4-3	TRBJ2-7	TRBD2	-	TGCGCCAGCAGCCAAGGCAACCCTAGCGGGGGATACGAGCAGTACTTC	CASSQGNPSGGYEQYF
TRBV5-1	TRBJ2-5	TRBD2	few	TGCGCCAGCAGCTTGGCCGGCTTAGCGGGATCGACCCAGTACTTC	CASSLAGLAGSTQYF
TRBV29-1	TRBJ2-1	TRBD1	few	TGCAGCTTAGTAGCCCAGGGGGCTGAGCAGTTCTTC	CSLVAQGAEQFF
TRBV5-1	TRBJ2-3	-	many	TGCGCCAGCAGCTTAGGGGGGACTAGCACAGATACGCAGTATTTT	CASSLGGTSTDTQYF
TRBV7-2	TRBJ1-2	TRBD1	-	TGTGCCAGCAGCTCCGGCGCAGGGGGCGCGTATGGCTACACCTTC	CASSSGAGGAYGYTF
TRBV18	TRBJ2-7	-	-	TGTGCCAGCTCACCACGTTCTCCAGGTTGGGGTAATTGGGGCGAGCAGTACTTC	CASSPRSPGWGNWGEQYF
TRBV4-2	TRBJ1-5	TRBD1	few	TGTGCCAGCAGCCAGGAACCCGACAGGGCCAATCAGCCCCAGCATTTT	CASSQEPDRANQPQHF
TRBV6-1	TRBJ2-5	-	few	TGTGCCAGCAGCCAACGGAGAGATGAGACCCAGTACTTC	CASSQRRDETQYF
TRBV5-1	TRBJ2-7	-	few	TGCGCCAGCAGCTTGGTTTTTGAGGGATGGGACGAGCAGTACTTC	CASSLVFEGWDEQYF
TRBV5-5	TRBJ2-1	TRBD1	once	TGTGCCAGCAGCTTGTCCGGGACAGGGATCAATGAGCAGTTCTTC	CASSLSGTGINEQFF
TRBV11-3	TRBJ2-1	TRBD2	few	TGTGCCAGCAGCTTGGAAGCGGGGGGTCACAATGAGCAGTTCTTC	CASSLEAGGHNEQFF
TRBV2	TRBJ2-1	-	few	TGTGCCAGCCGCGACATTCTCTACAATGAGCAGTTCTTC	CASRDILYNEQFF
TRBV20-1	TRBJ1-5	-	-	TGCAGTGCTGGGGTGGGCCATCAGCCCCAGCATTTT	CSAGVGHQPQHF
TRBV9	TRBJ2-1	TRBD2	-	TGTGCCAGCAGCGTAGACCCGACTAGCGGGGTCAGCTCCTACAATGAGCAGTTCTTC	CASSVDPTSGVSSYNEQFF
TRBV5-6	TRBJ2-7	-	few	TGTGCCAGCAGCTTGGTTACAGCCACCTACGAGCAGTACTTC	CASSLVTATYEQYF
TRBV5-1	TRBJ2-7	TRBD1	-	TGCGCCAGCAGCTTGGTGGACACCGGGACAGGGGACACCTACGAGCAGTACTTC	CASSLVDTGTGDTYEQYF
TRBV9	TRBJ1-2	-	many	TGTGCCAGCAGCGTAGATACGGAAAGGCGATATGGCTACACCTTC	CASSVDTERRYGYTF
TRBV27	TRBJ2-7	TRBD1	few	TGTGCCAGCAGTTTGGGGACAGGGGGCTGGTACGAGCAGTACTTC	CASSLGTGGWYEQYF
TRBV11-1	TRBJ2-5	-	few	TGTGCCAGCAGCTCGGGGGTCTATTGGGGACAGATGCCAGAGACCCAGTACTTC	CASSSGVYWGQMPETQYF
TRBV10-3	TRBJ2-7	-	-	TGTGCCATCAGTGAGACCCCCCAGGGCAGCGAGCAGTACTTC	CAISETPQGSEQYF
TRBV20-1	TRBJ2-7	-	few	TGCAGTGCTCCAGGGAAGGGGAGAGAGCAGTACTTC	CSAPGKGREQYF
TRBV20-1	TRBJ2-1	-	-	TGCAGTGCCCACGTTCGGGGCTATGAGCAGTTCTTC	CSAHVRGYEQFF
TRBV29-1	TRBJ1-1	TRBD1	-	TGCAGCGTGCGGGACAGGCCGAACACTGAAGCTTTCTTT	CSVRDRPNTEAFF
TRBV4-2	TRBJ2-5	-	-	TGTGCCAGCAGCCAAGATCTTTCGACCCACGGAGAGACCCAGTACTTC	CASSQDLSTHGETQYF
TRBV6-2/TRBV6-3	TRBJ2-7	TRBD2	-	TGTGCCAGCAGTGCCTTACTAGCGGGGGGACCGTACGAGCAGTACTTC	CASSALLAGGPYEQYF
TRBV6-2/TRBV6-3	TRBJ2-1	-	-	TGTGCCAGCAGGCACCTAAAGAGCTCCTACAATGAGCAGTTCTTC	CASRHLKSSYNEQFF
TRBV12-3/TRBV12-4	TRBJ2-7	-	-	TGTGCCAGCAGTCCCCCGGGGGCGACTATGGAGTACTTC	CASSPPGATMEYF
TRBV4-3	TRBJ2-7	TRBD2	few	TGCGCCAGCAGCCGTAGCGTAGGGCGGAGCGGGAATACCTACGAGCAGTACTTC	CASSRSVGRSGNTYEQYF
TRBV10-3	TRBJ2-2	-	-	TGTGCCATCAGTGAGTCGACAGCGCCCGGGGAGCTGTTTTTT	CAISESTAPGELFF
TRBV12-3/TRBV12-4	TRBJ2-7	TRBD2	few	TGTGCCAGCACCAAAGCCGCCTTCCTAGCGGGAGGTACCTACGAGCAGTACTTC	CASTKAAFLAGGTYEQYF
TRBV4-2	TRBJ2-2	-	-	TGTGCCAGCAGCCAAGATATGAACCTCAACACCGGGGAGCTGTTTTTT	CASSQDMNLNTGELFF
TRBV7-2	TRBJ2-3	TRBD1	-	TGTGCCAGCAGCATAAAATCCGGGACAGGGCAAGATACGCAGTATTTT	CASSIKSGTGQDTQYF
TRBV12-3/TRBV12-4	TRBJ2-3	-	-	TGTGCCAGCACTGCACCGGCGGGGCCGAAAGATACGCAGTATTTT	CASTAPAGPKDTQYF
TRBV7-2	TRBJ1-3	-	few	TGTGCCAGCAGCCTAGTCCCCGGGAACCCGCCAAACACCATATATTTT	CASSLVPGNPPNTIYF
TRBV12-3/TRBV12-4	TRBJ2-1	TRBD1	-	TGTGCCAGCAACTCCCGGGACAGGGGGCCGATGTTCTTC	CASNSRDRGPMFF
TRBV3-1	TRBJ2-7	-	-	TGTGCCAGCAGCCAAGTCGGGGATATGAACGAGCAGTACTTC	CASSQVGDMNEQYF
TRBV20-1	TRBJ2-7	TRBD2	-	TGCAGTGCTAGAAGGGCGACTAGCGGGAGTCTGAACGAGCAGTACTTC	CSARRATSGSLNEQYF
TRBV9	TRBJ2-7	-	few	TGTGCCAGCAGCCCCCCCAGAATTGCCGAGCAGTACTTC	CASSPPRIAEQYF
TRBV20-1	TRBJ2-2	-	-	TGCAGTGCTAGAGATCTGGCGGGGTCCGGGGAGCTGTTTTTT	CSARDLAGSGELFF
TRBV9	TRBJ2-7	-	-	TGTGCCAGCAGCGTAGAAGCTGGGGGCTACGAGCAGTACTTC	CASSVEAGGYEQYF
TRBV24-1	TRBJ2-1	-	-	TGTGCCACCAGTGACCTCACTAGTTCCGATGAGCAGTTCTTC	CATSDLTSSDEQFF
TRBV7-6	TRBJ2-7	TRBD2	-	TGTGCCAGCAGCTTAGAAGCGCGGGGGGTGCTCGAGCAGTACTTC	CASSLEARGVLEQYF
TRBV7-2	TRBJ2-7	-	few	TGTGCCAGCACCCCGGGGATGGGTGAGCAGTACTTC	CASTPGMGEQYF
TRBV12-3/TRBV12-4	TRBJ1-2	TRBD1	-	TGTGCCAGCAGTAGACAGGGGGGGAACTATGGCTACACCTTC	CASSRQGGNYGYTF
TRBV12-3/TRBV12-4	TRBJ2-7	TRBD2	few	TGTGCCAGCAGTTTAGCAGCGGGAGTTCTAGGCGAGCAGTACTTC	CASSLAAGVLGEQYF
TRBV12-3/TRBV12-4	TRBJ2-1	-	many	TGTGCCAGCAGTTTGCGGTTTGAGCAGTTCTTC	CASSLRFEQFF
TRBV20-1	TRBJ1-4	-	-	TGCAGTGCCCAAAGGGGGGCCTCAAATGAAAAACTGTTTTTT	CSAQRGASNEKLFF
TRBV18	TRBJ2-4	-	-	TGTGCCAGCTCTCTGGCGGGGGCTTCCAAAAACATTCAGTACTTC	CASSLAGASKNIQYF
TRBV20-1	TRBJ1-5	-	-	TGCAGTGCTCGGATCGGCGATAGCAATCAGCCCCAGCATTTT	CSARIGDSNQPQHF
TRBV4-2	TRBJ2-1	-	few	TGTGCCAGCAGCCAAAACTCGGGGAGCGCCCGCTCCTACAATGAGCAGTTCTTC	CASSQNSGSARSYNEQFF
TRBV7-2	TRBJ2-3	TRBD2	many	TGTGCCAGCAGCTTAGCGGGGCGAGCGGGGGGTGATACGCAGTATTTT	CASSLAGRAGGDTQYF
TRBV4-2	TRBJ1-5	-	many	TGTGCCAGCAGTCCCCAGAGTAGCAATCAGCCCCAGCATTTT	CASSPQSSNQPQHF
TRBV7-2	TRBJ2-1	TRBD1	few	TGTGCCAGCAGCTCACAGGGGGGAATACCCTACAATGAGCAGTTCTTC	CASSSQGGIPYNEQFF